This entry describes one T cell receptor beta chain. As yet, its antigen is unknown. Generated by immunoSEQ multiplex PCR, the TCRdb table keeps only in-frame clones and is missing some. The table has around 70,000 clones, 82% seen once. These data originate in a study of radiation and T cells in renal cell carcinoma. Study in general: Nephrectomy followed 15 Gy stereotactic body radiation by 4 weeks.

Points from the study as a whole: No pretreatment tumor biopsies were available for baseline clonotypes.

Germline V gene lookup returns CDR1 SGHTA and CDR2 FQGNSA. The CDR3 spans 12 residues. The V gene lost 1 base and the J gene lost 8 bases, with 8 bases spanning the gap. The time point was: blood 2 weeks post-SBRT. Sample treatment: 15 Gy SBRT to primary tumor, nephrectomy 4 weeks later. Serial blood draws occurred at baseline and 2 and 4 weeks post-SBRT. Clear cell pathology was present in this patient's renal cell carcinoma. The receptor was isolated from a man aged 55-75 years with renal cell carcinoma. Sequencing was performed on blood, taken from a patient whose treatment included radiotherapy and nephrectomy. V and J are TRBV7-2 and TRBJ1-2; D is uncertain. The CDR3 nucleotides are TGTGCCAGCAGCTTAGTTTCTTGGGGCTACACCTTC. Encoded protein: CASSLVSWGYTF. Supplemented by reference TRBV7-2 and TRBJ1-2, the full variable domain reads GAGVSQSPSNKVTEKGKDVELRCDPISGHTALYWYRQSLGQGLEFLIYFQGNSAPDKSGLPSDRFSAERTGGSVSTLTIQRTQQEDSAVYLCASSLVSWGYTFGSGTRLTVV.